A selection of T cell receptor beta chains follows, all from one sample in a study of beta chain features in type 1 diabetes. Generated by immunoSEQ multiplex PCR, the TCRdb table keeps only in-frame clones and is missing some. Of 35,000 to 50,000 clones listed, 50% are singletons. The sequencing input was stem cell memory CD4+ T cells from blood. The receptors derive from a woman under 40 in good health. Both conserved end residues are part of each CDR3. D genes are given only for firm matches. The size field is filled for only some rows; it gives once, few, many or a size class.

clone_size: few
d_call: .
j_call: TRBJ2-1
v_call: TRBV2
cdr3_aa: CASSALSVGAEQFF
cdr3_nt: TGTGCCAGCAGTGCCCTCAGTGTAGGGGCAGAGCAGTTCTTC

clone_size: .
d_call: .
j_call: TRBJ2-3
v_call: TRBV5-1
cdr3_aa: CASSLVVGASTDTQYF
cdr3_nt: TGCGCCAGCAGCCTGGTGGTGGGAGCTAGCACAGATACGCAGTATTTT

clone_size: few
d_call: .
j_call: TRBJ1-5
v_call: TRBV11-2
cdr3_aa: CASSLDYGAGGNQPQHF
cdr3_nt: TGTGCCAGCAGCTTAGATTACGGGGCGGGAGGGAATCAGCCCCAGCATTTT

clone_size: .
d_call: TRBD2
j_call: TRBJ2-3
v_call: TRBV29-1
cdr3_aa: CSVEDAGGPDTQYF
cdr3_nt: TGCAGCGTTGAAGATGCGGGAGGGCCGGATACGCAGTATTTT

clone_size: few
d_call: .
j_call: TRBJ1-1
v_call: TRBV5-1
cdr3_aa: CASSLVGGSETEAFF
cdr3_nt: TGCGCCAGCAGCTTGGTTGGGGGGTCAGAGACTGAAGCTTTCTTT

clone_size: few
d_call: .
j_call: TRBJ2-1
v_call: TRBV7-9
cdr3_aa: CASSLLGSVGDEQFF
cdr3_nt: TGTGCCAGCAGCTTGCTAGGCTCGGTCGGGGATGAGCAGTTCTTC

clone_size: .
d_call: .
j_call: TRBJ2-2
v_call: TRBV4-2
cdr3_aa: CASSQEPTNTGELFF
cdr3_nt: TGTGCCAGCAGCCAAGAACCGACTAACACCGGGGAGCTGTTTTTT

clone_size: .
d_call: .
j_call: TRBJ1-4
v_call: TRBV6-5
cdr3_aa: CASSYSSKGEEKLFF
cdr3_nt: TGTGCCAGCAGTTACTCGTCAAAGGGGGAAGAAAAACTGTTTTTT

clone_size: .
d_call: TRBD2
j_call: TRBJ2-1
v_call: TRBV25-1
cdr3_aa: CASSSRGGSYNEQFF
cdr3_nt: TGTGCCAGCAGTTCAAGGGGAGGGTCCTACAATGAGCAGTTCTTC

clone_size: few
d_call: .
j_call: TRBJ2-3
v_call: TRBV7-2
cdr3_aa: CASSNPSTDTQYF
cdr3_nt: TGTGCCAGCAGCAATCCTAGCACAGATACGCAGTATTTT

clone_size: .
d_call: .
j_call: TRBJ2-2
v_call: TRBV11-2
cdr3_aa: CASRPNRGPATGELFF
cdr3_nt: TGTGCCAGCAGACCTAACAGAGGGCCCGCCACCGGGGAGCTGTTTTTT

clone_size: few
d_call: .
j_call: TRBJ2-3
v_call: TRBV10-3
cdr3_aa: CAISGQGGDTQYF
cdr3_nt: TGTGCCATCAGTGGGCAGGGCGGAGATACGCAGTATTTT

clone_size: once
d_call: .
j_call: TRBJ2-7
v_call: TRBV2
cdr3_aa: CASSDGGAPNYEQYF
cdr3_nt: TGTGCCAGCAGTGACGGCGGAGCTCCAAACTACGAGCAGTACTTC

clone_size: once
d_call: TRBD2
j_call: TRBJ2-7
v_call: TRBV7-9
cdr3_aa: CASSSSTSGRTYEQYF
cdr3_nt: TGTGCCAGCAGCTCGTCCACTAGCGGGAGGACGTACGAGCAGTACTTC

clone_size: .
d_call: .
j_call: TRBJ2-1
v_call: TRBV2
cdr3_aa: CASSDSRRKYNEQFF
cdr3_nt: TGTGCCAGCAGTGATAGCCGGAGAAAATACAATGAGCAGTTCTTC

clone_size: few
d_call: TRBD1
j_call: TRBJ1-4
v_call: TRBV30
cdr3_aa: CAWSGYRGSEKLFF
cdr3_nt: TGTGCCTGGAGTGGGTACAGGGGTTCTGAAAAACTGTTTTTT

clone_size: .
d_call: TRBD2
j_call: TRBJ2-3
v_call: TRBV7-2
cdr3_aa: CASSLVAGVSDTQYF
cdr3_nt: TGTGCCAGCAGCTTAGTAGCGGGAGTCTCAGATACGCAGTATTTT

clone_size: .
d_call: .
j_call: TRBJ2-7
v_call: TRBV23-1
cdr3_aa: CASSRGYEQYF
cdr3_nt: TGCGCCAGCAGCCGCGGGTACGAGCAGTACTTC

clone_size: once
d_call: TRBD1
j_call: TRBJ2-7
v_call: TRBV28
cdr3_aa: CASSWSRDRGSYEQYF
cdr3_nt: TGTGCCAGCAGTTGGTCCCGGGACAGGGGGTCCTACGAGCAGTACTTC

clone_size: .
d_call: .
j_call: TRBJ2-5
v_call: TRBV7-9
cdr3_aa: CASSSHLPRRQETQYF
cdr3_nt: TGTGCCAGCAGCTCCCACTTACCACGTAGACAAGAGACCCAGTACTTC

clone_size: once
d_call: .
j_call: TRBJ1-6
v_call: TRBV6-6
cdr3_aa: CASSYSAGGNSPLHF
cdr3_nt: TGTGCCAGCAGTTACTCTGCTGGGGGGAACTCACCCCTCCACTTT

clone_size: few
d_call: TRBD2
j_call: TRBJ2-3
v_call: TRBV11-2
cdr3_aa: CASSLRLAGGGTDTQYF
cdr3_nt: TGTGCCAGCAGCTTACGGCTAGCGGGAGGGGGCACAGATACGCAGTATTTT

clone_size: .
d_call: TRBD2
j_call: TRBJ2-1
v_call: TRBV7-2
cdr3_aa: CASSAGSSGSFLNEQFF
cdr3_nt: TGTGCCAGCAGCGCAGGGTCTAGCGGGAGCTTTTTAAATGAGCAGTTCTTC

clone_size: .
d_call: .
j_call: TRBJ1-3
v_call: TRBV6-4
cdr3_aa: CASWTDTGNTIYF
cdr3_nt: TGTGCCAGCTGGACTGACACTGGAAACACCATATATTTT

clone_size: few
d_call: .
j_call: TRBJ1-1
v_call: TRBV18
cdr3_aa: CASSPSREIEAFF
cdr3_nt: TGTGCCAGCTCACCATCCCGGGAAATCGAAGCTTTCTTT

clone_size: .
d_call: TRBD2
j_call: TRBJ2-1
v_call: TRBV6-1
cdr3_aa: CASSGGSGSYNEQFF
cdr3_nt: TGTGCCAGCAGCGGCGGGAGTGGGTCCTACAATGAGCAGTTCTTC

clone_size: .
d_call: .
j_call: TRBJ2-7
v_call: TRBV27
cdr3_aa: CASSFGEGVEQYF
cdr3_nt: TGTGCCAGCAGTTTTGGGGAGGGGGTCGAGCAGTACTTC

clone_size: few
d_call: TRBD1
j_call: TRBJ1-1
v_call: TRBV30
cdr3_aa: CAWNPTGAGTEAFF
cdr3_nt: TGTGCCTGGAACCCGACAGGGGCGGGCACTGAAGCTTTCTTT

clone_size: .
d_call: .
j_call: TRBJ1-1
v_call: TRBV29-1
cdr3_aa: CSAYAGTNTEAFF
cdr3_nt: TGCAGCGCATATGCGGGGACGAACACTGAAGCTTTCTTT